The 30 T cell receptor beta chains below all came from one sample that was sequenced in a study of cytomegalovirus exposure and HLA in healthy donors. Use of 60 Vbeta and 13 Jbeta primers characterized the PCR. The repertoire was sequenced with immunoSEQ multiplex PCR; TCRdb's copy has only in-frame clones and lacks some. This repertoire shows tens of thousands of clones, around four fifths found once; its top ten account for approximately 2.6%. The sequencing input was PBMCs. The receptors stem from a man in his thirties or forties in good health and CMV-seronegative.

The chain links TRBV5-1 to TRBJ1-2; weak D call: TRBD1 (5 bases). Germline CDR1 and CDR2: SGHRS and YFSETQ. The V and J ends lost 1 base and 7 bases respectively, with 14 bases between them. The CDR3 spans 14 residues. CDR3 in DNA: TGCGCCAGCAGCTTGCCGGGGGACGAAGCTGGCTACACCTTC. The encoded protein is CASSLPGDEAGYTF.

In this sample, this clone turned up a few times. J is TRBJ1-5 and V is TRBV6-5; tentative D call: TRBD1 (6 bases). This CDR3 is 14 amino acids long. Trimming pared 5 bases from V and 0 bases from J, leaving 8 bases between. Germline assignment: CDR1 MNHEY and CDR2 SVGAGI. In nucleotides, the CDR3 is TGTGCCAGCAGTCAGGGGAATAGCAATCAGCCCCAGCATTTT. Translating it yields CASSQGNSNQPQHF.

This chain joins TRBV6-1 and TRBJ1-1; 7 bases map to TRBD1. The germline gives CDR1 MNHNS, CDR2 SASEGT. With 3 bases clipped from V and 0 bases from J, the junction kept 10 bases outside the gene matches. This CDR3 comprises 17 residues. The CDR3 DNA reads TGTGCCAGCAGTGAGAGGGACAGAGCGAACATGAACACTGAAGCTTTCTTT. It codes for CASSERDRANMNTEAFF.

The chain has TRBV6-5 and TRBJ1-2, with D uncertain. The V end was cut by 0 bases, the J end by 5 bases, with 10 bases between. Per germline, CDR1 MNHEY and CDR2 SVGAGI. This CDR3 is 14 amino acids long. The CDR3: CASSYSISGYGYTF. The CDR3 bases are TGTGCCAGCAGTTACTCGATTAGCGGGTATGGCTACACCTTC.

The rearrangement uses TRBV6-5 and TRBJ1-2; 8 bases match TRBD1. The CDR3 runs 13 residues. The junction had 7 bases not matched to a gene; V was cut back by 6 bases and J by 7 bases. Germline lookup yields CDR1 MNHEY and CDR2 SVGAGI. The CDR3 nucleotides read TGTGCCAGCAGCCCACAGGACAGGGCTGGCTACACCTTC. This sequence encodes CASSPQDRAGYTF.

The chain has TRBV2 and TRBJ2-6, with a possible D match to TRBD2 (6 bases). Germline V gives CDR1 SNHLY, CDR2 FYNNEI. There are 14 residues in the CDR3. V was shortened by 8 bases and J by 2 bases, with 10 bases between the two germline ends. CDR3 DNA sequence: TGTGCCAGCGTCTCGGGAGCTGGGGCCAACGTCCTGACTTTC. This translates into CASVSGAGANVLTF. Supplemented by reference TRBV2 and TRBJ2-6, the full variable domain reads EPEVTQTPSHQVTQMGQEVILRCVPISNHLYFYWYRQILGQKVEFLVSFYNNEISEKSEIFDDQFSVERPDGSNFTLKIRSTKLEDSAMYFCASVSGAGANVLTFGAGSRLTVL.

This sequence joins TRBV7-3 and TRBJ2-1, with TRBD2 as a possible D gene (6 bases). The CDR3 extends over 15 amino acids. CDR1 is SGHTA, CDR2 FQGTGA, per germline. V lost 2 bases to trimming and J lost 5 bases, with 13 bases between them. CDR3 nucleotides: TGTGCCAGCAGCTTATATAGCGGAGGAAACAATGAGCAGTTCTTC. Amino acid sequence: CASSLYSGGNNEQFF.

This chain connects TRBV11-3 to TRBJ2-1, with 8 positions matching TRBD2. Trimming took 5 bases from V and 6 from J; bases not matched to a gene: 6. Germline lookup yields CDR1 SGHNT and CDR2 YENEEA. The CDR3 spans 14 residues. The CDR3 nucleotides are TGTGCCAGCAGCCCCAGGACTAGCTCCAATGAGCAGTTCTTC. Translating it yields CASSPRTSSNEQFF.

The chain links TRBV30 to TRBJ2-1; the match to TRBD2 covers 16 bases. Looked up from germline, CDR1 is GTSNPN and CDR2 is SVGIG (reference sequence). J lost 6 bases, V lost 8 bases, and 13 bases had no gene match. The CDR3 is 17 amino acids. In DNA, the CDR3 is TGTGCCAGGTCTTCGGGACTAGCGGGGGGGCAGTTCAATGAGCAGTTCTTC. This gives the protein CARSSGLAGGQFNEQFF.

The V call is TRBV2, the J call TRBJ1-5; no clear D gene. This CDR3 is built from 16 residues. Trimming shortened V by 4 bases and J by 6 bases, and 19 bases separated the two germline ends. CDR1 is SNHLY, CDR2 FYNNEI, per germline. CDR3 nucleotides: TGTGCCAGCAGTGGTAGTCTCTGGGAAGGGAGTCAGCCCCAGCATTTT. Protein sequence: CASSGSLWEGSQPQHF.

A few counts support this clone. The J gene is TRBJ1-6, the V gene TRBV30; TRBD1 matches 8 bases. CDR3 length: 12 residues. With 5 bases clipped from V and 7 bases from J, the junction kept 1 base outside the gene matches. CDR1 GTSNPN and CDR2 SVGIG come from the germline V gene (reference sequence). The CDR3 here is CAWRDRNSPLHF. The CDR3, as DNA: TGTGCCTGGCGGGACAGGAATTCACCCCTCCACTTT.

Here the CDR3 reads CASSYSGPSFGTEAFF. CDR3 bases: TGTGCCAGCAGTTACTCGGGGCCATCTTTTGGTACTGAAGCTTTCTTT. The rearrangement joins TRBV6-5 to TRBJ1-1, with TRBD1 as a possible D gene (5 bases). V lost 0 bases and J lost 5, with 16 bases in between. The CDR3 has 16 residues. Germline values: CDR1 MNHEY, CDR2 SVGAGI.

The chain couples TRBV18 to TRBJ1-2; TRBD1 matches 8 bases. Germline CDR1 is KGHSH and CDR2 is LQKENI. The length of the CDR3 is 13 residues. Trimming cost V 5 bases and J 8 bases; bases outside gene matches: 7. For the CDR3, the DNA is TGTGCCAGCTCATCACTGGACAGGGACGGCTACACCTTC. This encodes CASSSLDRDGYTF.

The chain combines TRBV5-4 with TRBJ1-5; D perhaps matches TRBD1 (6 bases). Germline V gene sequence: CDR1 SGHNT, CDR2 YYREEE (reference sequence). The CDR3 spans 14 residues. Trimming removed 0 bases at V and 2 bases at J, with 6 bases between. The DNA of the CDR3 is TGTGCCAGCAGCTTGGCAGGGGGCAATCAGCCCCAGCATTTT. Protein product: CASSLAGGNQPQHF.

CDR3 bases: TGTGCCTGGAGTCGAGGTCCCGGAAACACCATATATTTT. Amino acid sequence: CAWSRGPGNTIYF. V usage is TRBV30 and J usage is TRBJ1-3; D gene uncertain. V was trimmed by 2 bases and J by 4 bases, leaving 9 bases between them. The CDR3 contains 13 residues. CDR1 is GTSNPN and CDR2 is SVGIG in the germline V gene (reference sequence).

The gene calls are TRBV30 and TRBJ1-2; unclear D gene. Germline CDR1 and CDR2: GTSNPN and SVGIG (reference sequence). The germline V and J ends were trimmed by 0 bases and 8 bases, with 16 bases remaining between them. This CDR3 is 14 amino acids long. CDR3 sequence (DNA): TGTGCCTGGAGTGTAAGGGTGGAGGGAAGAGGCTACACCTTC. Protein sequence: CAWSVRVEGRGYTF.

This chain connects TRBV10-3 to TRBJ1-5, with 7 nucleotides matching TRBD1. V shed 6 bases, J shed 7 bases, and the junction held 6 bases outside the gene matches. This CDR3 spans 13 amino acids. From germline, CDR1 is ENHRY and CDR2 SYGVKD. DNA for the CDR3: TGTGCCATCAGGGGGACAGAAGAACAGCCCCAGCATTTT. Protein product: CAIRGTEEQPQHF.

This chain uses TRBV7-8 with TRBJ2-3; tentative D call: TRBD1 (7 bases). CDR3 length equals 16 residues. From germline, CDR1 is SGHVS and CDR2 FQNEAQ. The V end was cut by 4 bases, the J end by 3 bases, with 17 bases between. The CDR3 loop reads CASSSYRGGMTDTQYF. CDR3 coding DNA: TGTGCCAGCAGCTCATACAGGGGAGGCATGACAGATACGCAGTATTTT.

The chain employs TRBV9 and TRBJ1-1; a weak D match, TRBD1 (5 bases). The CDR3 length is 15 residues. V shed 4 bases and J shed 3 bases, with 16 bases lying between them. CDR1 and CDR2 (germline): SGDLS, YYNGEE. The CDR3 DNA reads TGTGCCAGCAGCAATCGGGGGGGGGATTACACTGAAGCTTTCTTT. Amino acid sequence: CASSNRGGDYTEAFF.

The chain's CDR3 is CASSFWAPNYGYTF. The CDR3 bases are TGTGCCAGCAGTTTTTGGGCCCCTAACTATGGCTACACCTTC. The chain couples TRBV28 to TRBJ1-2; D gene uncertain. In germline, CDR1 is MDHEN, CDR2 SYDVKM. The V and J ends lost 3 bases and 0 bases respectively, with 8 bases between them. CDR3 length equals 14 residues.

This clone was seen a single time. V usage is TRBV2 and J usage is TRBJ2-7, with D perhaps matching TRBD2 (6 bases). CDR1 is SNHLY and CDR2 is FYNNEI in the germline V gene. The V end was cut by 6 bases, the J end by 3 bases, with 12 bases between. There are 13 residues in the CDR3. DNA for the CDR3: TGTGCCAGCAGGGGCGGGGCCGGCTACGAGCAGTACTTC. Its protein is CASRGGAGYEQYF.

The genes are TRBV10-3 and TRBJ2-5, with 11 bases identical to TRBD1. Germline assignment: CDR1 ENHRY and CDR2 SYGVKD. The CDR3 has 15 amino acids. V shed 3 bases, J shed 5 bases, and the junction held 5 bases outside the gene matches. CDR3 nucleotide sequence: TGTGCCATCAGTGACCCGGACAGGGGGCGGGAGACCCAGTACTTC. Protein product: CAISDPDRGRETQYF.

This clone showed up just a few times. The chain couples TRBV9 to TRBJ1-1; perhaps TRBD1 as D (6 bases). Trimming cost V 0 bases and J 0 bases, with 9 bases left between them. Per the germline V gene, CDR1 is SGDLS and CDR2 is YYNGEE. This CDR3 is built from 15 residues. CDR3 sequence (DNA): TGTGCCAGCAGCGTAGGTGGACAGATGAACACTGAAGCTTTCTTT. It codes for CASSVGGQMNTEAFF.

This sequence joins TRBV13 and TRBJ2-5; 7 nucleotides agree with TRBD2. Germline loops: CDR1 PRHDT, CDR2 FYEKMQ (reference sequence). The J segment lost 5 bases and the V segment lost 2 bases, leaving 8 bases of the junction unmatched. The length of the CDR3 is 15 residues. The chain's CDR3 is CASSLIQAGEETQYF. The CDR3 region has the DNA TGTGCCAGCAGCTTAATCCAGGCGGGGGAGGAGACCCAGTACTTC.

The rearrangement joins TRBV7-6 to TRBJ2-3; the match to TRBD2 covers 9 bases. The length of the CDR3 is 16 residues. The V and J ends lost 2 bases and 3 bases, in that order; junction bases with no gene match: 6. Per germline, CDR1 SGHVS and CDR2 FNYEAQ. CDR3 protein: CASSLLAGGPTDTQYF. The CDR3 DNA reads TGTGCCAGCAGCTTACTTGCGGGGGGGCCAACAGATACGCAGTATTTT.

V gene TRBV28 combines with J gene TRBJ2-2, with 8 bases matching TRBD2. Germline V gives CDR1 MDHEN, CDR2 SYDVKM. The V and J ends lost 3 bases and 4 bases, in that order; junction bases with no gene match: 7. The CDR3 is 16 amino acids. Here the CDR3 DNA reads TGTGCCAGCAGTTTTTACCGGGGGGGTGGCACCGGGGAGCTGTTTTTT. This sequence encodes CASSFYRGGGTGELFF.

The J gene is TRBJ2-1, the V gene TRBV7-6, with 11 bases fitting TRBD2. J was trimmed by 5 bases and V by 2 bases; bases with no gene match: 5. The length of the CDR3 is 16 residues. The germline CDR1 and CDR2 sequences are SGHVS and FNYEAQ. CDR3 in amino acids: CASSLYRSGGDNEQFF. CDR3 DNA sequence: TGTGCCAGCAGCTTATACCGTAGCGGGGGGGACAATGAGCAGTTCTTC.

V gene TRBV29-1 combines with J gene TRBJ2-1; 7 positions match TRBD2. This CDR3 has 12 amino acids. Germline CDR1 reads SQVTM; CDR2 reads ANQGSEA. V shed 3 bases, J shed 6 bases, and the junction held 2 bases outside the gene matches. CDR3 region: CSVERGTNEQFF. In DNA, the CDR3 is TGCAGCGTTGAGCGGGGGACCAATGAGCAGTTCTTC.

The gene calls are TRBV7-9 and TRBJ1-1; 7 positions agree with TRBD1. Germline V gene data show CDR1 as SEHNR and CDR2 as FQNEAQ (reference sequence). CDR3 size: 14 residues. Unmatched junction bases numbered 4, after V lost 0 bases and J lost 6 bases. CDR3 protein: CASSLAGGSSEAFF. The DNA for the CDR3 is TGTGCCAGCAGCTTAGCAGGGGGCTCATCTGAAGCTTTCTTT.

Comment on this clone: An end of the junction does not agree with germline; a read error may underlie this. The same CDR3 can be traced to other DNA sequences in this sample. The chain is built from TRBV5-1 and TRBJ2-5; D is unresolved. The CDR3 covers 13 residues. Germline V gene lookup returns CDR1 SGHRS and CDR2 YFSETQ. CDR3 in DNA: TGCGCTAGCAGCTTGGTGCCAGAAGAGACCCAGTACTTC. It is translated as CASSLVPEETQYF. The entire variable domain, with the rest obtained from reference TRBV5-1 and TRBJ2-5, is as follows: KAGVTQTPRYLIKTRGQQVTLSCSPISGHRSVSWYQQTPGQGLQFLFEYFSETQRNKGNFPGRFSGRQFSNSRSEMNVSTLELGDSALYLCASSLVPEETQYFGPGTRLLVL.